This TCR beta chain was retrieved from a study of human T cells and chemical hapten exposure. Individual cDNA molecules each carried unique molecular identifiers attached by the library. TCRdb re-derived calls from the RACE reads in MiXCR, one entry per CDR3 protein. The table shows approximately 160,000 distinct CDR3 sequences, with 28% occurring only once. This clonotype has more than one count but fewer than ten. Documented time point: patch test 3, about 24 weeks after DPC sensitization. The treatment here: therapeutic diphenylcyclopropenone sensitization with weekly scalp DPC. The CDR3 contains 15 residues. Trimming removed 0 bases at V and 3 bases at J, with 11 bases between. Germline V gene lookup returns CDR1 MGHRA and CDR2 YSYEKL.

The sample was whole blood, taken in connection with sensitization to the hapten diphenylcyclopropenone (DPC). The receptor was isolated from a woman younger than 30 with alopecia areata. Some clones in this sample may be carry-over from other donors' samples. This chain connects TRBV4-1 to TRBJ1-2, with unresolved D. CDR3 in DNA: TGCGCCAGCAGCCAAGATATAGGTGTCGACTATGGCTACACCTTC. Protein product: CASSQDIGVDYGYTF.